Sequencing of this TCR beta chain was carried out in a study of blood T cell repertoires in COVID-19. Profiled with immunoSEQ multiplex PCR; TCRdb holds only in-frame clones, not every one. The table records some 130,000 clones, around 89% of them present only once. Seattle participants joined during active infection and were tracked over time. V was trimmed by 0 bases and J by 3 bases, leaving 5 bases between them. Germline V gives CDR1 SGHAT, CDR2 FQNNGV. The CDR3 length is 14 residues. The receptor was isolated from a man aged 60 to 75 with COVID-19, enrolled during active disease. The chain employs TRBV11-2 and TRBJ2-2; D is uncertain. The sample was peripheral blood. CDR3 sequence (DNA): TGTGCCAGCAGCTTAGAACGGGACACCGGGGAGCTGTTTTTT. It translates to CASSLERDTGELFF. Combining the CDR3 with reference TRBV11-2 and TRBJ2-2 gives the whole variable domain EAGVAQSPRYKIIEKRQSVAFWCNPISGHATLYWYQQILGQGPKLLIQFQNNGVVDDSQLPKDRFSAERLKGVDSTLKIQPAKLEDSAVYLCASSLERDTGELFFGEGSRLTVL.